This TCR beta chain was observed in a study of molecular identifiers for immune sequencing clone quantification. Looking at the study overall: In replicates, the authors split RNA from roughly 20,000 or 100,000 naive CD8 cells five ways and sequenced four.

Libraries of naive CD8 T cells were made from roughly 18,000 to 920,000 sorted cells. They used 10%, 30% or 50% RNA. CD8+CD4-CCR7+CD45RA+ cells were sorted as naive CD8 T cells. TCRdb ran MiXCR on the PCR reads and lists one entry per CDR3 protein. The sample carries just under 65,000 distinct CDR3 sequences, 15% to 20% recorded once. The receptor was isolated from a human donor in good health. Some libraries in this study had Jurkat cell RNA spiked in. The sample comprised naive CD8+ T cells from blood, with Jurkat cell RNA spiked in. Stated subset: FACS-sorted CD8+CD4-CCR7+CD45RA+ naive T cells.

The CDR3 coding sequence is TGTGCCAGCAGTTCGGACAGGTTCTACGAGCAGTACTTC. It codes for CASSSDRFYEQYF. This chain connects TRBV12-3 or TRBV12-4 to TRBJ2-7; 7 bases fit TRBD1. The V segment lost 4 bases and the J segment 3 bases; nucleotides outside the gene matches: 3. The CDR3 length is 13 residues.